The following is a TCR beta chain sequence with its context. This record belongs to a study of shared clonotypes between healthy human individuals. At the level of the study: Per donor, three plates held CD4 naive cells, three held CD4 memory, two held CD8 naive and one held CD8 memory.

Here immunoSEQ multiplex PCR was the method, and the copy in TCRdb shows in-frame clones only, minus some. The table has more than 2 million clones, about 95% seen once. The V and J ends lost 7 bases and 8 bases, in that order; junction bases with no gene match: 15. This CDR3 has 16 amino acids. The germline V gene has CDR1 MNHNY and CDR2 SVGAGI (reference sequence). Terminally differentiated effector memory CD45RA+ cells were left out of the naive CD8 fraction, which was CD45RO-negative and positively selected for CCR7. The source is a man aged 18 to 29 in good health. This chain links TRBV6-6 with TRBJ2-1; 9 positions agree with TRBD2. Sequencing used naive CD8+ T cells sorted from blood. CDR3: CASITTLAGVVYEQFF. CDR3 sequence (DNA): TGTGCCAGCATCACTACTTTAGCGGGAGTGGTTTATGAGCAGTTCTTC.